The 20 T cell receptor beta chains in this list originate from one sample, sequenced in a study of cytomegalovirus exposure and HLA in healthy donors. Researchers ran the PCR with 60 Vbeta and 13 Jbeta primers. Data came from immunoSEQ multiplex PCR; TCRdb stores just in-frame clones and leaves some out. Of some 190,000 clones listed, around 80% are singletons. Material: PBMCs. The receptors come from a man younger than 35 in good health and CMV-seronegative.

In its sample, this clone was seen once. The V and J genes are TRBV7-2 and TRBJ2-5, with TRBD2 matching over 14 bases. This CDR3 is 16 amino acids long. Unmatched junction bases numbered 3, after V lost 5 bases and J lost 1 base. Germline CDR1 SGHTA, CDR2 FQGNSA. The DNA of the CDR3 is TGTGCCAGCAGCCTCGGGACTAGCGGGGGCCAAGAGACCCAGTACTTC. This codes for CASSLGTSGGQETQYF.

The chain joins TRBV27 to TRBJ1-2; 7 bases line up with TRBD1. Unmatched junction bases numbered 4, after V lost 7 bases and J lost 2 bases. CDR1 and CDR2 (germline): MNHEY, SMNVEV (reference sequence). The CDR3 length is 13 residues. Here the CDR3 reads CASKLDRNYGYTF. The CDR3 DNA reads as TGTGCCAGCAAATTGGACAGGAACTATGGCTACACCTTC.

V gene TRBV4-3 combines with J gene TRBJ1-5, with a possible D match to TRBD1 (5 bases). CDR1 and CDR2 (germline): LGHNA, YSLEER. Trimming cost V 4 bases and J 4 bases, with 14 bases left between them. The CDR3 contains 15 residues. The CDR3 DNA is TGCGCCAGCAGCCCAGGTCCTAGGGGTAATCAGCCCCAGCATTTT. It yields the protein CASSPGPRGNQPQHF.

The chain has TRBV29-1 and TRBJ2-3; 12 nucleotides line up with TRBD2. The CDR3 loop spans 15 amino acids. V was pared by 7 bases and J by 3 bases, with 8 bases of the junction left unmatched. Germline CDR1 is SQVTM and CDR2 is ANQGSEA. Here the CDR3 reads CSAYRTSGATDTQYF. The CDR3 nucleotides read TGCAGCGCATACAGGACTAGCGGGGCGACAGATACGCAGTATTTT.

V and J are TRBV30 and TRBJ2-1; possibly TRBD2 for D (5 bases). Deletions cut 1 base from V and 5 bases from J, with 12 bases between. The CDR3 spans 14 residues. The germline V gene has CDR1 GTSNPN and CDR2 SVGIG (reference sequence). The DNA of the CDR3 is TGTGCCTGGAGTGAAACCACTAGGCACAATGAGCAGTTCTTC. Amino acid sequence: CAWSETTRHNEQFF.

The rearrangement joins TRBV27 to TRBJ2-6; D is ambiguous. The CDR3 has 14 amino acids. The V gene's germline CDR1 is MNHEY and CDR2 SMNVEV (reference sequence). V was cut by 3 bases and J by 0 bases, with 3 bases left in between. CDR3 sequence (DNA): TGTGCCAGCAGTTTGGCCTCTGGGGCCAACGTCCTGACTTTC. Amino acid sequence: CASSLASGANVLTF.

This clone has just a few counts. The chain uses TRBV5-4 and TRBJ2-5, with D perhaps TRBD1 (6 bases). The germline V gene encodes CDR1 SGHNT and CDR2 YYREEE (reference sequence). This CDR3 has 15 residues. Deletions cut 4 bases from V and 4 bases from J, with 17 bases between. CDR3 protein: CASSIGPDRLETQYF. The CDR3 DNA is TGTGCCAGCAGCATCGGGCCTGACAGGCTAGAGACCCAGTACTTC.

This clone was seen just once. This chain uses TRBV6-5 with TRBJ2-5; TRBD2 aligns across 7 bases. Germline V lookup: CDR1 MNHEY, CDR2 SVGAGI. V gave up 6 bases and J gave up 3 bases; unmatched junction bases: 7. CDR3 length equals 14 residues. The CDR3 here is CASSPRGREETQYF. The DNA of the CDR3 is TGTGCCAGCAGCCCTCGGGGGAGGGAAGAGACCCAGTACTTC.

The chain employs TRBV4-3 and TRBJ1-1, with D possibly TRBD1 on 6 matching bases. CDR1 and CDR2 from the germline V gene are LGHNA and YSLEER. The V end was cut by 1 base, the J end by 10 bases, with 16 bases between. The CDR3 is 14 residues long. CDR3 DNA sequence: TGCGCCAGCAGCCAAGTAGGGCGACAGGTAGGAGCTTTCTTT. Translated, it gives CASSQVGRQVGAFF.

This clone has more than one count but fewer than ten. This rearrangement joins TRBV6-6 to TRBJ1-1, with unresolved D. CDR1 and CDR2 (germline): MNHNY, SVGAGI (reference sequence). The V gene lost 5 bases and the J gene lost 1 base, with 8 bases spanning the gap. This CDR3 spans 13 amino acids. The CDR3 here is CASSNFGNTEAFF. The DNA of the CDR3 is TGTGCCAGCAGTAATTTCGGGAACACTGAAGCTTTCTTT.

The V call is TRBV27, the J call TRBJ2-1; 13 bases map to TRBD2. Trimming cost V 5 bases and J 2 bases; bases outside gene matches: 3. The CDR3 consists of 16 residues. Germline V gene sequence: CDR1 MNHEY, CDR2 SMNVEV (reference sequence). CDR3 region: CASSPGTSGTYNEQFF. The CDR3 DNA reads TGTGCCAGCAGTCCTGGGACTAGCGGGACCTACAATGAGCAGTTCTTC.

In nucleotides, the CDR3 is TGTGCCAGCAGCTTAGGAGGGGTGGGCACTGAAGCTTTCTTT. Translating it yields CASSLGGVGTEAFF. V gene TRBV7-3 combines with J gene TRBJ1-1; D is perhaps TRBD1 (5 bases). The CDR3 runs 14 residues. The germline CDR1 and CDR2 sequences are SGHTA and FQGTGA. V dropped 2 bases and J dropped 4 bases, with 11 bases sitting between them. The full variable domain, completed using reference TRBV7-3 and TRBJ1-1, is GAGVSQTPSNKVTEKGKYVELRCDPISGHTALYWYRQSLGQGPEFLIYFQGTGAADDSGLPNDRFFAVRPEGSVSTLKIQRTERGDSAVYLCASSLGGVGTEAFFGQGTRLTVV.

This chain connects TRBV5-1 to TRBJ1-1; D call uncertain. The CDR3 consists of 15 residues. V gave up 2 bases and J gave up 1 base, with 12 bases separating them. CDR1 is SGHRS and CDR2 is YFSETQ in the germline V gene. CDR3 DNA sequence: TGCGCCAGCAGCTTTGATCCTAGGCCGAACACTGAAGCTTTCTTT. Translated: CASSFDPRPNTEAFF.

A remark on this clone: The germline gene is not matched at one end of the junction; a read error may be the cause. This chain joins TRBV7-9 and TRBJ2-7; D might be TRBD2 (6 bases). The CDR3 contains 10 residues. From germline, CDR1 is SEHNR and CDR2 FQNEAQ (reference sequence). CDR3 amino acids: CASSFPGEPF. CDR3 in DNA: TGTGCCAGCAGCTTCCCGGGAGAACCTTTC.

The V call is TRBV6-8, the J call TRBJ1-2, with 8 nucleotides matching TRBD1. V shed 7 bases and J 1 base; nucleotides not matched to a gene: 23. The CDR3 contains 20 residues. Germline V gene lookup returns CDR1 MNHGY and CDR2 SAAAGT. Here the CDR3 DNA reads TGTGCCAGCATTAACGACCCGAGGGACAGGAGACCGACAATTAACTATGGCTACACCTTC. Protein: CASINDPRDRRPTINYGYTF.

The chain carries TRBV9 and TRBJ2-2; TRBD1 matches at 8 bases. With 4 bases clipped from V and 3 bases from J, the junction kept 8 bases outside the gene matches. Germline V gene sequence: CDR1 SGDLS, CDR2 YYNGEE. CDR3 length: 16 amino acids. In DNA form, the CDR3 reads TGTGCCAGCAGCCCCCAGACAGGGGTCTACACCGGGGAGCTGTTTTTT. Residues: CASSPQTGVYTGELFF.

A remark on this clone: The same CDR3 can be traced to other DNA sequences in this sample. This chain connects TRBV19 to TRBJ1-2, with 8 positions matching TRBD1. Trimming removed 5 bases from V and 4 bases from J; junction bases left unmatched: 3. Germline CDR1 and CDR2: LNHDA and SQIVND (reference sequence). This CDR3 region has 13 residues. This CDR3 is CASSLGQGYGYTF. CDR3 in DNA: TGTGCCAGTAGTCTCGGACAGGGCTATGGCTACACCTTC.

In regard to this clone: The junction differs from germline at one of its ends, possibly a read error. V usage is TRBV19 and J usage is TRBJ1-5; 8 nucleotides match TRBD1. Germline V gene data show CDR1 as LNHDA and CDR2 as SQIVND (reference sequence). The CDR3 spans 15 residues. The CDR3 sequence is CASSIPAGGTQLQHF. CDR3 DNA sequence: TGTGCCAGTAGTATCCCGGCAGGGGGCACTCAGCTCCAGCATTTT.

The chain is built from TRBV2 and TRBJ2-2; D is perhaps TRBD2 (6 bases). Trimming took off 8 bases at V and 1 base at J, with 11 bases between the two ends. CDR3 length: 14 amino acids. CDR1 is SNHLY and CDR2 is FYNNEI in the germline V gene. The CDR3 spells CASVRERNTGELFF. CDR3 DNA sequence: TGTGCCAGCGTCCGGGAGCGGAACACCGGGGAGCTGTTTTTT.

V is TRBV10-2 and J is TRBJ2-2, with 10 bases aligning to TRBD1. V shed 6 bases, J shed 7 bases, and the junction held 11 bases outside the gene matches. The V gene's germline CDR1 is WSHSY and CDR2 SAAADI. The CDR3 is 16 residues long. Here the CDR3 DNA reads TGCGCCAGCAGGGACACCGGGACAGGGGCAATCGGGGAGCTGTTTTTT. This translates into CASRDTGTGAIGELFF.